The T cell receptor beta chain under discussion was sequenced for a study of vaccination effects on CD4 cells after COVID-19. The wider study: Both late and early after vaccination, a few convalescent patients were sampled. Study conclusions and caveats: Vaccine- and infection-induced clones showed marked clonal contraction late following vaccination. In the study, convalescent patients were few, and early post-infection timepoints were absent.

After expansion with viral peptide pools in the ViraFEST assay, antigen-specific CD4+ T cells were sequenced. Isolating CD4+ T cells followed 9 to 11 days of culture. The person's infection with SARS-CoV-2, confirmed by PCR, took place between March and December 2020. All study participants received two doses of BNT162b2 or mRNA-1273 vaccine. Cells had half their medium changed to IL-2 medium on days 3 and 7. The assay was immunoSEQ multiplex PCR, and TCRdb's table has in-frame clones only and misses some. The sample has almost 15,000 clones, roughly 80% seen once. Of note for this clone: Its antigen remains unidentified.

Looked up from germline, CDR1 is LGHDT and CDR2 is YNNKEL (reference sequence). Trimming at V came to 1 base and at J to 5 bases, leaving 9 bases not matched to a gene. The CDR3 length is 16 residues. V gene TRBV3-1 (or the pseudogene TRBV3-2) combines with J gene TRBJ2-7; 9 nucleotides align to TRBD1. This receptor was obtained from a human donor who had a prior SARS-CoV-2 infection. The source material was CD4+ T cells from PBMCs cultured with HCoV-NL63 spike peptides, sampled after COVID-19 vaccination. CDR3 sequence: CASSQVTRDRVHEQYF. The CDR3 DNA follows: TGTGCCAGCAGCCAAGTAACCCGGGACAGGGTGCACGAGCAGTACTTC.